This T cell receptor (beta chain) was obtained from a study of beta chain features in type 1 diabetes. Findings and limits, study-wide: Among patients with Type 1 diabetes, TCRB CDR3s were moderately but significantly shorter in every one of the four CD4+ subsets. Amplification by PCR could prefer shorter templates, with the same effect in patients and controls. Within patients, naive, central memory and Treg TCRB repertoires seemed more similar than within healthy donors. High-TCR-expressing cells could be over-represented by cDNA sequencing.

This clone has more than one count but fewer than ten. The antigen is unknown. Trimming left V 3 bases short and J 6 bases short, with 26 bases between. Germline values: CDR1 MGHRA, CDR2 YSYEKL. The CDR3 contains 18 residues. As every portion of the isolated RNA was reverse transcribed, the sequencing read expressed TCRB transcripts. Profiling relied on immunoSEQ multiplex PCR, and the TCRdb table lists in-frame clones only, not all of them. The sample holds about 150,000 clones, about a tenth seen once. CD45RO/CCR7/CD25/CD127/CD95/CD27 staining was used to isolate CD4+ naive, central memory, regulatory and stem cell-like memory cells by sorting.

The TCR was taken from a man younger than 45 with type 1 diabetes. Material for sequencing was central memory CD4+ T cells from blood. The chain joins TRBV4-1 to TRBJ1-2; D perhaps matches TRBD1 (6 bases). For the CDR3, the DNA is TGCGCCAGCAGCCAGGCACCCAGGGGAAATGGCCTCATTGATGGCTACACCTTC. Protein: CASSQAPRGNGLIDGYTF.